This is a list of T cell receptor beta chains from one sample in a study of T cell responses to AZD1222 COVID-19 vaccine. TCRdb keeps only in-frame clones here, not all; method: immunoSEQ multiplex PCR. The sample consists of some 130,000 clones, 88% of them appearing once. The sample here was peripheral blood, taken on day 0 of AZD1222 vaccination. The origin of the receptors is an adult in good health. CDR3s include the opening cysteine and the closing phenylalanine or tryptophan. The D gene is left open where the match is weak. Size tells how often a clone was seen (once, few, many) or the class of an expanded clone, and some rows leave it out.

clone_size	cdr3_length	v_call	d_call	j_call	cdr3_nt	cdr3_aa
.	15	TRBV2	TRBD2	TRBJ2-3	TGTGCCAGCATGGCGGGAGTAAGAAACACAGATACGCAGTATTTT	CASMAGVRNTDTQYF
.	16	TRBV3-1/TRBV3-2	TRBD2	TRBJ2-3	TGTGCCAGCAGCCATACTAGCGGGAGGGGGGCAGATACGCAGTATTTT	CASSHTSGRGADTQYF
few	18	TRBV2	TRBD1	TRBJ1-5	TGTGCCAGCACCCCCGGGACAGGGGGTTATGGTAGCAATCAGCCCCAGCATTTT	CASTPGTGGYGSNQPQHF
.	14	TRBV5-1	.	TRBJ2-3	TGCGCCAGCAGCGCCGACCCTAGCACAGATACGCAGTATTTT	CASSADPSTDTQYF
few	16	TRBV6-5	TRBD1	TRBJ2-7	TGTGCCAGCAGATACACTGGGGGGACAGGGGCGTACGAGCAGTACTTC	CASRYTGGTGAYEQYF
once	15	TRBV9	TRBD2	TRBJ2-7	TGTGCCAGCAGCTCTAGTGGGACTAGCGGATACGAGCAGTACTTC	CASSSSGTSGYEQYF
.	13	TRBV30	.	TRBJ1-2	TGTGCCTGGAGTGTACGGGGGGGCCCTGGCTACACCTTC	CAWSVRGGPGYTF
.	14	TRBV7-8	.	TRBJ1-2	TGTGCCAGCTCCCGATCAAGGGGATCGGGCGGCTACACCTTC	CASSRSRGSGGYTF
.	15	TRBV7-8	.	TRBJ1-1	TGTGCCAGCAGCTTAGAAAGCAGGGCGAACACTGAAGCTTTCTTT	CASSLESRANTEAFF
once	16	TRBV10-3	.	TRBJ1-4	TGTGCCATCAGTATGGGGGGGAGGACAACTAATGAAAAACTGTTTTTT	CAISMGGRTTNEKLFF
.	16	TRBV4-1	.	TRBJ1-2	TGCGCCAGCAGCCAAGGATGGCAGGGAACTAACTATGGCTACACCTTC	CASSQGWQGTNYGYTF
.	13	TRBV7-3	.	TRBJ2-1	TGTGCCAGCAGCTTAGAAAGGGTGACAGAGCAGTTCTTC	CASSLERVTEQFF
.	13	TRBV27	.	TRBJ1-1	TGTGCCAGCATATCCTTTACAGGCGGTAGAGCTTTCTTT	CASISFTGGRAFF
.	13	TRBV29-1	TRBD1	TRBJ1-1	TGCAGCGTCAACAGGGGCATGAACACTGAAGCTTTCTTT	CSVNRGMNTEAFF